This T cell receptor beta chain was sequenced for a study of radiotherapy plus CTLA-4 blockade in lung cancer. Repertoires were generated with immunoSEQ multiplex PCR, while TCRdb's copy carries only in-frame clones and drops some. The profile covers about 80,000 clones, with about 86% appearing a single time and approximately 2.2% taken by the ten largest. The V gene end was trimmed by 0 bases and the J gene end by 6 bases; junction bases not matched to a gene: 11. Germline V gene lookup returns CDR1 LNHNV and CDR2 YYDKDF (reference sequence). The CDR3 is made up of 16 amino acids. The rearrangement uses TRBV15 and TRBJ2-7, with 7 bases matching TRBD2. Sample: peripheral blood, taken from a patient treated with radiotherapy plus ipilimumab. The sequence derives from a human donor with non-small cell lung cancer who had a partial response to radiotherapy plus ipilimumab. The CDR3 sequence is CATSRDYGGRDGEQYF. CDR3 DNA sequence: TGTGCCACCAGCAGAGATTACGGGGGGAGGGATGGCGAGCAGTACTTC. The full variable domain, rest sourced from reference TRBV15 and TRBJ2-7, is DAMVIQNPRYQVTQFGKPVTLSCSQTLNHNVMYWYQQKSSQAPKLLFHYYDKDFNNEADTPDNFQSRRPNTSFCFLDIRSPGLGDTAMYLCATSRDYGGRDGEQYFGPGTRLTVT.